A single TCR beta chain is shown here with its context. Its antigen has not been determined. Base qualities were left out, and no much larger clone turns up one base away. The CDR3 regions of human TCRbeta chains were subjected to immunosequencing. In the authors' own workflow: Repertoire TCRs were checked for matches against a reference library of SARS-CoV-2-specific TCRs that had been generated using the MIRA antigen-specificity platform. Breadth was defined as the fraction of unique TCRs that were SARS-CoV-2-associated, and depth was defined as the fraction of total T cells that were SARS-CoV-2-associated. Using the MIRA data, each spike-specific TCR was assigned both to the spike region to which the TCR was reactive and to a CD4 or CD8 class. Log10-transformed breadth and depth values were compared by one-way ANOVA with Sidak's multiple comparisons tests. The clones in this table, taken by TCRdb from immuneACCESS, are in-frame only. Not every clone is retained; where verified, under half of the shortfall comes from an unresolved V gene, and the cause of the rest is unknown. V and J calls and clone size are those listed in that table; D and trimming were worked out from the DNA. This sample comprises 95,000 to 110,000 clones, over 80% of them detected only once. Of the sample, approximately 9.3% falls within the top ten clones.

The data originate from a study of T cell responses to AZD1222 COVID-19 vaccine (dated by TCRdb to the early 2020s). Study-wide context: TCR sequencing covered over 230 trial participants: 207 given two doses of AZD1222 and 26 given two doses of MenACWY control vaccine. Enrollment into the trials was organized by age into subgroups of 18-55, 56-69 and 70-plus years, and those subgroups contained about 150, 27 and 61 TCR-sequenced participants, respectively. On the study overall, not on this receptor specifically: Reportedly, close to half of the unique spike-specific TCRs recognized epitopes lying outside the regions that are mutated in the B.1.351 and B.1.1.7 variants. Participants were mostly white British and included more females than males, and it was suggested by the authors that clonal diversity may have been underestimated. The 56-69-year group was small, and its depth increase did not reach significance, likely because of low power. Conclusions about previously exposed vaccinees are limited because only 5 or 6 AZD1222 recipients were SARS-CoV-2 seropositive at baseline. Because no day 14 peak-response samples were available, the repertoires could be characterized only after the peak T cell response. Spike-specific TCR breadth and depth rose significantly after two AZD1222 doses compared with day 0 and with MenACWY recipients. The whole spike protein was spanned by vaccine-associated CD4 TCRs, and dominant responses were seen in regions 160-218 and 743-854.

Reading the label with the study, this specimen's time point is: about 28 days (+/-7) after the second vaccine dose. AZD1222 recipients given second doses at about 4 weeks or at about 12 weeks were pooled, since spike-specific TCR depth and breadth were not found to differ between the two schedules. Samples from vaccinated people were obtained from the UK trials COV001 and COV002, which included a single-blind randomized controlled phase 2/3 trial of AZD1222 (ChAdOx1 nCoV-19) in healthy adults. For TCRbeta chain sequencing, PBMC samples were collected from trial participants at day 0 and at day 28 after the second dose. This sequence originates from an adult who received the AZD1222 COVID-19 vaccine. Sequenced material: peripheral blood, taken 28 days after the second AZD1222 dose.

The CDR3 loop reads CASSLGSSPLHF. The DNA sequence is TGTGCCAGCAGCTTGGGGTCTTCACCCCTCCACTTT. The chain is assembled from TRBV28 and TRBJ1-6; no D segment can be confidently identified. For CDR1 and CDR2, the germline V gene lists MDHEN and SYDVKM. Reading from cysteine to phenylalanine, the CDR3 counts 12 amino acids. The retained sequence is limited to the CDR3, 36 bases, with the frame set at the first base. A distance of 9 bases separates the germline ends of V and J, which lose 6 bases and 9 bases respectively.